This record concerns one T cell receptor beta chain sequence. What it binds is not known. The CDR3 covers 14 residues. The V end was cut by 4 bases, the J end by 0 bases, with 7 bases between. Germline V gives CDR1 MNHNS, CDR2 SASEGT. This entry comes from a study of cytomegalovirus exposure and HLA in healthy donors. Study-wide points: Later work found most CMV-associated TCR beta chains apparently HLA-restricted.

The PCR had 60 Vbeta and 13 Jbeta primers. Here immunoSEQ multiplex PCR was the method, and the copy in TCRdb shows in-frame clones only, minus some. The table lists 130,000 or so clones, 6.5% to 9.5% of them singletons, with around 5.5% in the top ten. The chain joins TRBV6-1 to TRBJ1-5; a weak D match, TRBD1 (5 bases). The TCR sequence derives from a middle-aged man in good health and CMV-seronegative. The sequencing sample was made of PBMCs. This chain's CDR3 is CASSGQYSNQPQHF. CDR3 sequence (DNA): TGTGCCAGCAGTGGACAGTATAGCAATCAGCCCCAGCATTTT.